This T cell receptor beta chain was identified in a study of blood T cell repertoires in COVID-19. This table comes from immunoSEQ multiplex PCR, and its TCRdb copy is limited to in-frame clones, with some not included. The sample contains 130,000 to 150,000 clones, approximately 83% of which appear only once. V lost 4 bases to trimming and J lost 4 bases; unmatched junction nucleotides: 8. Germline CDR1 and CDR2: ENHRY and SYGVKD. The CDR3 is made up of 15 amino acids. The sample was peripheral blood. This chain connects TRBV10-3 to TRBJ1-2; 8 nucleotides line up with TRBD1. The sequence was obtained from a woman between 55 and 75 years old with COVID-19, enrolled during active disease. In DNA form, the CDR3 reads TGTGCCATCAGTGCGACGGACAGGGCCCTCTATGGCTACACCTTC. Its protein is CAISATDRALYGYTF.